Here is one T cell receptor beta chain with its context. These data belong to a study of cytomegalovirus exposure and HLA in healthy donors. Vbeta (60) and Jbeta (13) primers were used in the PCR. Measured with immunoSEQ multiplex PCR; TCRdb has only the in-frame clones, and not every one. The table has roughly 260,000 clones, 80% to 90% seen once. The clonotype originates from a woman between 40 and 55 years old in good health and CMV-seropositive. The material sequenced was PBMCs.

The CDR3 DNA is TGTGCCAGCAGCGTAGGGCAAGGGGGCAACGAGCAGTACTTC. Protein product: CASSVGQGGNEQYF. This rearrangement joins TRBV9 to TRBJ2-7, with 7 bases aligning to TRBD1. Germline V gene data show CDR1 as SGDLS and CDR2 as YYNGEE. V shed 0 bases and J 5 bases; nucleotides not matched to a gene: 5. The CDR3 sequence is 14 residues long. The full variable domain, its missing parts supplied by reference TRBV9 and TRBJ2-7, is DSGVTQTPKHLITATGQRVTLRCSPRSGDLSVYWYQQSLDQGLQFLIQYYNGEERAKGNILERFSAQQFPDLHSELNLSSLELGDSALYFCASSVGQGGNEQYFGPGTRLTVT.